This T cell receptor (beta chain) was identified in a study of blood T cell repertoires in COVID-19. Study information: Researchers got acute and convalescent COVID-19 samples from the United States, Italy and Spain. The cDNA or gDNA used as material had been derived from T cells, B-cell-depleted T cells, or PBMCs.

V was clipped by 4 bases and J by 5 bases; unmatched bases: 8. Per germline, CDR1 MNHEY and CDR2 SVGEGT. There are 15 residues in the CDR3. In the study's own analysis: Cell counts per sample came from amplifying reference gene primers. Generated by immunoSEQ multiplex PCR, the TCRdb table keeps only in-frame clones and is missing some. D and trimming come from the DNA, and the V and J calls and clone size come from that table. This table has around 64,000 clones, roughly 87% appearing once. Sequencing was performed on peripheral blood. This clonotype was obtained from an elderly man in a cohort sampled during active COVID-19. J is TRBJ2-5 and V is TRBV6-2 or TRBV6-3, with TRBD2 matching over 9 bases. CDR3 in DNA: TGTGCCAGCAGTTCCGCGGGAGGGTTTGGGGAGACCCAGTACTTC. Translated: CASSSAGGFGETQYF.